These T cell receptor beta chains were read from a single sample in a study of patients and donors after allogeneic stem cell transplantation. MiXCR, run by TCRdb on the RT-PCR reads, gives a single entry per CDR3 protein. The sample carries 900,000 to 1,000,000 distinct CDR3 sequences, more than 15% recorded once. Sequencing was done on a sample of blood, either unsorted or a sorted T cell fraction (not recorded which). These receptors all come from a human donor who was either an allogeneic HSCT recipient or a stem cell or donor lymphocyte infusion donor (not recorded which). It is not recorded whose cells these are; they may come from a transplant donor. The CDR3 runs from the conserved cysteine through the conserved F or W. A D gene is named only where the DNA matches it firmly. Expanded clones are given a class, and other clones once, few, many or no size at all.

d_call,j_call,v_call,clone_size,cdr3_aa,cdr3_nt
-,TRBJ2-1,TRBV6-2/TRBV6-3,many,CASSYFVNEQFF,TGTGCCAGCAGTTACTTCGTTAATGAGCAGTTCTTC
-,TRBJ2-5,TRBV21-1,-,CASSATSIWAWETQYF,TGTGCCAGCAGCGCGACTTCGATCTGGGCCTGGGAGACCCAGTACTTC
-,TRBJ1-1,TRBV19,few,CATSTARNTEAFF,TGTGCCACCTCGACGGCCAGGAACACTGAAGCTTTCTTT
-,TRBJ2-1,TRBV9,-,CASTGTVDSEQFF,TGTGCCAGCACCGGGACTGTTGATAGTGAGCAGTTCTTC
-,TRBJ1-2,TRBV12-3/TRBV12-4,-,CASGQPGGLGGYTF,TGTGCCAGCGGACAACCGGGAGGCCTGGGGGGCTACACCTTC
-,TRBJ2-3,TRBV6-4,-,CASSDSWLDTQYF,TGTGCCAGCAGTGACTCCTGGCTAGATACGCAGTATTTT
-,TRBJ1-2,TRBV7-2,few,CASSFRGAPYTF,TGTGCCAGCAGCTTCCGCGGGGCGCCCTACACCTTC
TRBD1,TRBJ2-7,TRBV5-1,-,CASSLGTGTFVDEQYF,TGCGCCAGCAGCTTAGGGACAGGGACATTCGTGGACGAGCAGTACTTC
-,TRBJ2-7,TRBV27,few,CASSLRRGQYEQYF,TGTGCCAGCAGTTTGCGCAGGGGACAATACGAGCAGTACTTC
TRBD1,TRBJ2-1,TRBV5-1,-,CASSAGGTGWPNEQFF,TGCGCCAGCAGTGCTGGGGGGACAGGGTGGCCTAATGAGCAGTTCTTC
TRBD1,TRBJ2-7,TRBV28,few,CASSRGQGKGEQYF,TGTGCCAGCAGCCGTGGACAGGGTAAGGGAGAGCAGTACTTC
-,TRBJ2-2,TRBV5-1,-,CASTTLDSFTGELFF,TGCGCCAGCACCACTTTAGACTCATTCACCGGGGAGCTGTTTTTT
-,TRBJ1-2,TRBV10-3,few,CAISDIVGDSNYGYTF,TGTGCCATCAGTGATATAGTCGGGGATTCAAACTATGGCTACACCTTC
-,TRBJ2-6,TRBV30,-,CARGGAGANVLTF,TGTGCCCGAGGAGGCGCTGGGGCCAACGTCCTGACTTTC
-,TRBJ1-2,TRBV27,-,CASRRGTGATLNYGYTF,TGTGCCAGCAGGCGGGGGACGGGGGCGACCCTTAACTATGGCTACACCTTC
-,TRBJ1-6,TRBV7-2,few,CASSLRAVSSYNSPLHF,TGTGCCAGCAGCTTACGGGCGGTCAGCTCCTATAATTCACCCCTCCACTTT
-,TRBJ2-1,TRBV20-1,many,CSARDQEGSSYNEQFF,TGCAGTGCTAGAGATCAGGAGGGGAGCTCCTACAATGAGCAGTTCTTC
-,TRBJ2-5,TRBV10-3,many,CASGAGGQETQYF,TGTGCCTCTGGAGCCGGGGGCCAAGAGACCCAGTACTTC
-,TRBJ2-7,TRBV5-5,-,CASFLPLATEQYF,TGTGCCAGCTTCCTCCCCCTAGCAACCGAGCAGTACTTC
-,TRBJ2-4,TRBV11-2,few,CASSPVESGGGKNIQYF,TGTGCCAGCAGCCCAGTGGAGTCAGGGGGGGGCAAAAACATTCAGTACTTC
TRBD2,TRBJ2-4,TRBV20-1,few,CSASRGTIVKNIQYF,TGCAGTGCTAGCCGAGGGACTATAGTCAAAAACATTCAGTACTTC
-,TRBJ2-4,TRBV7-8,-,CASSLRGGGIQYF,TGTGCCAGCAGCTTAAGGGGAGGAGGCATTCAGTACTTC
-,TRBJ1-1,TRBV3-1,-,CASSQGGSTEAFF,TGTGCCAGCAGCCAAGGTGGCTCGACTGAAGCTTTCTTT
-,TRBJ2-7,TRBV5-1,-,CASSFGTTYYEQYF,TGCGCCAGCAGCTTCGGGACCACTTACTACGAGCAGTACTTC
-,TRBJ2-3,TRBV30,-,CAWTWGTSTDTQYF,TGTGCCTGGACGTGGGGAACTAGCACAGATACGCAGTATTTT
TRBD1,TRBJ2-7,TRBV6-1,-,CASSPGTGWEQYF,TGTGCCAGCAGTCCAGGGACAGGGTGGGAGCAGTACTTC